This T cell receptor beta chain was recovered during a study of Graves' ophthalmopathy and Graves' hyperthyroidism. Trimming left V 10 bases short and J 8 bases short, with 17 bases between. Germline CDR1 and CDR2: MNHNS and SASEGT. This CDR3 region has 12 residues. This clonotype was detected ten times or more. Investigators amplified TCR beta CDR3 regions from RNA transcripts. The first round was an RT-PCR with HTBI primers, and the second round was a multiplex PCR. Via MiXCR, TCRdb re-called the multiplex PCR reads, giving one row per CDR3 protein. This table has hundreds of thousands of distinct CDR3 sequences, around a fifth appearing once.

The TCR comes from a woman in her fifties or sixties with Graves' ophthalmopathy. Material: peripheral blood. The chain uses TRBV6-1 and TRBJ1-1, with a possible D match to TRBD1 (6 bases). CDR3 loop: CATLTGPKEAFF. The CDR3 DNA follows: TGTGCCACACTAACAGGGCCCAAGGAAGCTTTCTTT.